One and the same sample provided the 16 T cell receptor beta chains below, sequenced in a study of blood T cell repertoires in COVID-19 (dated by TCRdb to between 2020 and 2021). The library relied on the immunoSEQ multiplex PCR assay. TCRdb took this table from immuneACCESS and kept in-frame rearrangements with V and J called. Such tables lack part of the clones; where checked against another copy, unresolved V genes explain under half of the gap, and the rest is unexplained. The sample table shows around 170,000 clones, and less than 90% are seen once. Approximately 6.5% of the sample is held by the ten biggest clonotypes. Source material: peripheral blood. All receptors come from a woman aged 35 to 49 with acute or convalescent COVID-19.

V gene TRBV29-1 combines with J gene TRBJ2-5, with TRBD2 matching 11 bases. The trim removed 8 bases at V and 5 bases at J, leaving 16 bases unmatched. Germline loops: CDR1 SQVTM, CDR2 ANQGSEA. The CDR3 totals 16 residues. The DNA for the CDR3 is TGCAGCTCGACCCATCGGGGTAGCGGGGGGGGTGAGACCCAGTACTTC. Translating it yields CSSTHRGSGGGETQYF.

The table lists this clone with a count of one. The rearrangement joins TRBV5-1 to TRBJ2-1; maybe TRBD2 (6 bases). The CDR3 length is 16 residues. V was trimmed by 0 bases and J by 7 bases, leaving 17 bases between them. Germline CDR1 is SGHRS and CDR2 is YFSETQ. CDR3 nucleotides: TGCGCCAGCAGCTTGGCCACGGGGGTAACACGGAATGAGCAGTTCTTC. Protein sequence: CASSLATGVTRNEQFF.

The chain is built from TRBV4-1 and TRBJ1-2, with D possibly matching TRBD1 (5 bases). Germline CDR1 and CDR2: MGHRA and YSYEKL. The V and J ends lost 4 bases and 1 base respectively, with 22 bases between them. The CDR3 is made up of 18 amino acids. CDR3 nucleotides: TGCGCCAGCAGCCGGATAATTGGGACTTTTGGGGTTAACTATGGCTACACCTTC. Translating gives CASSRIIGTFGVNYGYTF.

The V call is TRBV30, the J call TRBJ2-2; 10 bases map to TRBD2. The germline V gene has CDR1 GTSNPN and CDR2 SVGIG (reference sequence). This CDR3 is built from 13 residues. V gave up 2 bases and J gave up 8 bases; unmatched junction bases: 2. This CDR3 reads CAWSMGLAGELFF. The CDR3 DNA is TGTGCCTGGAGTATGGGACTAGCGGGGGAGCTGTTTTTT.

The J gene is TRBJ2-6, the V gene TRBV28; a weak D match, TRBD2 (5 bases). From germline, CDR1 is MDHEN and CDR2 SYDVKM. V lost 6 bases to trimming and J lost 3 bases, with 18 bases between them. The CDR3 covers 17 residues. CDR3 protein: CASRPTPSGVGANVLTF. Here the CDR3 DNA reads TGTGCCAGCAGACCTACCCCGTCCGGGGTTGGGGCCAACGTCCTGACTTTC.

CDR3 residues: CASSYEREPLNEQFF. The CDR3 coding sequence is TGTGCCAGCAGTTATGAGCGGGAGCCCCTAAATGAGCAGTTCTTC. The chain uses TRBV6-5 and TRBJ2-1; 8 nucleotides line up with TRBD2. Germline V gene lookup returns CDR1 MNHEY and CDR2 SVGAGI. The CDR3 extends over 15 amino acids. The J segment lost 7 bases and the V segment lost 3 bases, leaving 8 bases of the junction unmatched.

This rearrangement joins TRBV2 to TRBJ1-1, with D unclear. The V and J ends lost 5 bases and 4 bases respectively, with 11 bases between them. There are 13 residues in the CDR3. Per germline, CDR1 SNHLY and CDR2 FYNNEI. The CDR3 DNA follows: TGTGCCAGCAGTCTAGCGGAGGGCACTGAAGCTTTCTTT. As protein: CASSLAEGTEAFF.

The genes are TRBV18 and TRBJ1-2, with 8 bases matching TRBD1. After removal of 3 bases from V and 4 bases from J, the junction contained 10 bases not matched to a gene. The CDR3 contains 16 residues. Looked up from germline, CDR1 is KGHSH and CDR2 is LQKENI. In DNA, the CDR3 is TGTGCCAGCTCACCGGCTCCTCAGGGGGCTAGCTATGGCTACACCTTC. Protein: CASSPAPQGASYGYTF. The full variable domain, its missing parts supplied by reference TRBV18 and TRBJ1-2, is NAGVMQNPRHLVRRRGQEARLRCSPMKGHSHVYWYRQLPEEGLKFMVYLQKENIIDESGMPKERFSAEFPKEGPSILRIQQVVRGDSAAYFCASSPAPQGASYGYTFGSGTRLTVV.

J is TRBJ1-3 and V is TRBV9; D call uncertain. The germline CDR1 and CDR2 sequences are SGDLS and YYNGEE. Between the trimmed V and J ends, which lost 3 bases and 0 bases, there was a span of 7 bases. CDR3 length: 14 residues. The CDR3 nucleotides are TGTGCCAGCAGCGGCAGTCTCTCTGGAAACACCATATATTTT. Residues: CASSGSLSGNTIYF.

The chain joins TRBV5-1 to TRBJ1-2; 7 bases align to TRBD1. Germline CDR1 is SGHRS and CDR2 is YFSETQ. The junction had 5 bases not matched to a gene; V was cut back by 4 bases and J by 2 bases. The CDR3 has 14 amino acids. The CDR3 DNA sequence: TGCGCCAGCAGCGTTACAGGGGCGAACTATGGCTACACCTTC. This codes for CASSVTGANYGYTF.

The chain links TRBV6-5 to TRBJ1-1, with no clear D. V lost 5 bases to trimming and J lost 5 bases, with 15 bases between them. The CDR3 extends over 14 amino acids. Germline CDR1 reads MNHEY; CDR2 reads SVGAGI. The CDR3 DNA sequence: TGTGCCAGCAGTCCCAGGTTCAGGAATACTGAAGCTTTCTTT. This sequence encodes CASSPRFRNTEAFF.

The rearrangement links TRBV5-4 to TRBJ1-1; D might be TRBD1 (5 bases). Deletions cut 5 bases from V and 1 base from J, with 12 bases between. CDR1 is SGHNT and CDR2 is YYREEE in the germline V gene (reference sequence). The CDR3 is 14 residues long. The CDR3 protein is CASRPGHQNTEAFF. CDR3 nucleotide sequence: TGTGCCAGCAGACCAGGACACCAGAACACTGAAGCTTTCTTT.

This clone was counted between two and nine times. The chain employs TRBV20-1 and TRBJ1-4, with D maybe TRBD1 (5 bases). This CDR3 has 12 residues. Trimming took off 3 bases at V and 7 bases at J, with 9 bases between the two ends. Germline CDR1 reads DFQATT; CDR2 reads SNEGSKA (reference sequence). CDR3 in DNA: TGCAGTGCTAGTCTAGGGGTTGAAAAACTGTTTTTT. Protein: CSASLGVEKLFF.

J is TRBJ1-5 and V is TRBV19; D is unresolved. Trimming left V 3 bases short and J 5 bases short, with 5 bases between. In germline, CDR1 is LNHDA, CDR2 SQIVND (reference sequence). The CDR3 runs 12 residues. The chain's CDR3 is CASSISDQPQHF. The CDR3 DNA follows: TGTGCCAGTAGTATTTCAGATCAGCCCCAGCATTTT.

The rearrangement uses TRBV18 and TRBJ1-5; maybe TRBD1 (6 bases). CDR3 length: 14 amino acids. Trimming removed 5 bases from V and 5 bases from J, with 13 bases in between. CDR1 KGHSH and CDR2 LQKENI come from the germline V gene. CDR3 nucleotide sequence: TGTGCCAGCTCAGCAACAGGGTTCGATCAGCCCCAGCATTTT. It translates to CASSATGFDQPQHF.

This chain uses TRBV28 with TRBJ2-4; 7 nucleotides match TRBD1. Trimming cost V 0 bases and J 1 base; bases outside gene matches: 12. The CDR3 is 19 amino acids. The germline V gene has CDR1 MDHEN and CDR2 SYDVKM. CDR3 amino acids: CASSLWLQGVERAKNIQYF. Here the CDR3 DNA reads TGTGCCAGCAGTTTATGGTTGCAGGGGGTTGAGAGGGCCAAAAACATTCAGTACTTC.